These T cell receptor beta chains were read from a single sample in a study of blood T cells in healthy people across ages. TCRdb recomputed calls from the 5' RACE reads with MiXCR, one row per CDR3 protein. Seen here are around 800,000 distinct CDR3 sequences, about half observed once, and the top ten hold around 18%. The material sequenced was blood. The receptors here all came from an elderly man in good health. Each CDR3 is given with its conserved first and last residue. The order of the fields is CDR3 DNA, CDR3 protein, clone size, D gene, V gene, J gene. The D gene is left open where the match is weak. Expanded clones get a size class; other rows say once, few or many, or leave the size out.

TGTGCCAGCAGTGTGCTCGCAGATACGCAGTATTTT	CASSVLADTQYF	many	-	TRBV12-3/TRBV12-4	TRBJ2-3
TGTGCCAGCAGCCAAGATAGGAGGGTGGATGAAAAACTGTTTTTT	CASSQDRRVDEKLFF	few	-	TRBV4-2	TRBJ1-4
TGTGCCAGCACCAGGGTTGCGGGAGGGAAGGAGCAGTACTTC	CASTRVAGGKEQYF	-	TRBD2	TRBV28	TRBJ2-7
TGCAGCGTTGACCAGGGGTTGGGGGAGCAGTACTTC	CSVDQGLGEQYF	once	-	TRBV29-1	TRBJ2-7
TGTGCCAGCAGCTTGGAAGGGGGTTTCTACGAGCAGTACTTC	CASSLEGGFYEQYF	few	-	TRBV7-6	TRBJ2-7
TGTGCCAGCTCCAGGGCCGGGACAGGGGTCGAGACCCAGTACTTC	CASSRAGTGVETQYF	-	TRBD1	TRBV6-5	TRBJ2-5
TGCAGCGTTACAGGGAGGGATACGCAGTATTTT	CSVTGRDTQYF	many	-	TRBV29-1	TRBJ2-3
TGTGCCAACAGCTTACTCCGGGACAGTGATTATGGCTACACCTTC	CANSLLRDSDYGYTF	-	TRBD1	TRBV7-8	TRBJ1-2
TGTGCCAGCAGTTTAGGAGACGGACGGGGGAGTGGTTCACCCCTCCACTTT	CASSLGDGRGSGSPLHF	-	-	TRBV12-3/TRBV12-4	TRBJ1-6
TGTGCCAGCAGCAAGTCCACTAATTCGGATGGCTACACCTTC	CASSKSTNSDGYTF	-	-	TRBV7-2	TRBJ1-2
TGCAGTGCCCTCATATCTAGCGGGAGTTTGAGCACAGATACGCAGTATTTT	CSALISSGSLSTDTQYF	-	TRBD2	TRBV20-1	TRBJ2-3
TGCAGTGGGTGGGAGGCCCACTACAATGAGCAGTTCTTC	CSGWEAHYNEQFF	-	-	TRBV20-1	TRBJ2-1
TGTGCCAGCAGCTCCAGGGCAAGTTTCCCCTACGAGCAGTACTTC	CASSSRASFPYEQYF	-	-	TRBV9	TRBJ2-7
TGCGCCAGCAGCTGGGGACTAGAATCCGGGGAGCTGTTTTTT	CASSWGLESGELFF	many	TRBD2	TRBV5-1	TRBJ2-2
TGTGCCAGCAGTGAATTTGGGACGACAAACACAGATACGCAGTATTTT	CASSEFGTTNTDTQYF	few	-	TRBV6-1	TRBJ2-3
TGCAGTGCTAGAGGGTTGGGACTGTCATCGTACGAGCAGTACTTC	CSARGLGLSSYEQYF	-	-	TRBV20-1	TRBJ2-7
TGTGCCACCTTGGACCCTAAAAACATTCAGTACTTC	CATLDPKNIQYF	-	-	TRBV28	TRBJ2-4
TGTGCCAGCAGGCCTTGGGGGACGGTGGACGAGCAGTACTTC	CASRPWGTVDEQYF	-	-	TRBV12-3/TRBV12-4	TRBJ2-7
TGTGCCAGCAGTCCGCGGGAGAACACTGAAGCTTTCTTT	CASSPRENTEAFF	few	-	TRBV12-3/TRBV12-4	TRBJ1-1
TGTGCCAGCTCACCACAAGGACAGGGGAATGAAAAACTGTTTTTT	CASSPQGQGNEKLFF	-	TRBD1	TRBV18	TRBJ1-4